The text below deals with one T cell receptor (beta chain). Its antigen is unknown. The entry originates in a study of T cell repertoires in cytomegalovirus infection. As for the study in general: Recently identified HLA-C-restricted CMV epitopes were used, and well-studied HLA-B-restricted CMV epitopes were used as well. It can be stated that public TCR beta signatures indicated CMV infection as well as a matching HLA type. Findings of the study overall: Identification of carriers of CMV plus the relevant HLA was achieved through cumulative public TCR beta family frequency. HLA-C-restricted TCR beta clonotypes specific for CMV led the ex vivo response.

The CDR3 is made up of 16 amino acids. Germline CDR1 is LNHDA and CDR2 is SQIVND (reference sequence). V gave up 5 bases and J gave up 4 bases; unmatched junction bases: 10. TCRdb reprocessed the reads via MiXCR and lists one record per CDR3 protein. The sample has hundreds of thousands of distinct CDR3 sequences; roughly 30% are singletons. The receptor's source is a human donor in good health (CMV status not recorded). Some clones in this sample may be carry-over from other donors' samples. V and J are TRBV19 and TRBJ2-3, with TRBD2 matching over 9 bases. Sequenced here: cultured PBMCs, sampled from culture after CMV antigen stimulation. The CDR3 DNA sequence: TGTGCCAGTAGTCGGGATAGCGGGAGAATCGCAGATACGCAGTATTTT. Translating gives CASSRDSGRIADTQYF.